Shown below are 27 T cell receptor beta chains from a single sample sequenced in a study of CD8 T cells in Susac syndrome. It was with random hexamers that roughly 0.45 to 1 ug RNA was reverse transcribed. One entry per CDR3 protein results from TCRdb running MiXCR on the immunoSEQ multiplex PCR reads. Seen here are more than 150,000 distinct CDR3 sequences, roughly 94% observed once, and the top ten hold roughly 0.2%. What was sequenced was CD8+ T cells from PBMCs. These receptors came from a human donor with multiple sclerosis.

This sequence joins TRBV9 and TRBJ2-3; 9 bases map to TRBD2. Germline-derived CDR1 and CDR2 are SGDLS and YYNGEE. V shed 3 bases and J 4 bases; nucleotides not matched to a gene: 6. The CDR3 has 15 amino acids. The CDR3 reads CASSASGVSADTQYF. In DNA form, the CDR3 reads TGTGCCAGCAGCGCTAGCGGGGTTAGCGCAGATACGCAGTATTTT.

V and J are TRBV19 and TRBJ2-7, with D unclear. Per germline, CDR1 LNHDA and CDR2 SQIVND (reference sequence). This CDR3 has 13 residues. V was clipped by 1 base and J by 3 bases, with 7 bases between them. The CDR3 bases are TGTGCCAGTAGTATAGGAGGTGACTACGAGCAGTACTTC. It codes for CASSIGGDYEQYF.

This clonotype came up once. One end of the junction is discordant with germline, which a read error may explain. The J gene is TRBJ1-1, the V gene TRBV2; D perhaps matches TRBD1 (5 bases). Per germline, CDR1 SNHLY and CDR2 FYNNEI. This CDR3 has 13 residues. The CDR3 loop reads CASSEGVGTEAFF. CDR3 bases: TGTGCCAGCAGCGAAGGGGTGGGCACTGAAGCTTTCTTT.

This chain connects TRBV13 to TRBJ1-4; no clear D gene. Trimming removed 0 bases from V and 7 bases from J, with 9 bases in between. Germline V gene data show CDR1 as PRHDT and CDR2 as FYEKMQ (reference sequence). The CDR3 covers 14 residues. The CDR3 here is CASSLGPRGEKLFF. In DNA, the CDR3 is TGTGCCAGCAGCTTAGGGCCGCGCGGTGAAAAACTGTTTTTT.

The chain is built from TRBV20-1 and TRBJ2-1, with 10 bases that match TRBD2. The CDR3 contains 14 residues. V gave up 2 bases and J gave up 4 bases; unmatched junction bases: 2. Per germline, CDR1 DFQATT and CDR2 SNEGSKA (reference sequence). CDR3: CSARSGGAYNEQFF. Written as DNA, the CDR3 is TGCAGTGCTAGAAGCGGGGGGGCTTACAATGAGCAGTTCTTC.

The chain links TRBV19 to TRBJ1-6; D not resolved. V lost 0 bases to trimming and J lost 0 bases, with 9 bases between them. Germline lookup yields CDR1 LNHDA and CDR2 SQIVND (reference sequence). This CDR3 is built from 17 residues. The DNA of the CDR3 is TGTGCCAGTAGTATAGAAGTGGAAAGCTCCTATAATTCACCCCTCCACTTT. Translation: CASSIEVESSYNSPLHF.

The gene calls are TRBV9 and TRBJ2-7; TRBD2 is a possible D gene (5 bases). The V gene's germline CDR1 is SGDLS and CDR2 YYNGEE. CDR3 length equals 18 residues. V was trimmed by 2 bases and J by 7 bases, leaving 28 bases between them. The CDR3 loop is CASSVDASPGEHPREQYF. In nucleotides, the CDR3 is TGTGCCAGCAGCGTCGACGCCTCTCCCGGGGAGCATCCTCGGGAGCAGTACTTC.

The V gene is TRBV30, the J gene TRBJ2-7; unclear D gene. The CDR3 consists of 12 residues. Looked up from germline, CDR1 is GTSNPN and CDR2 is SVGIG (reference sequence). Trimming took 2 bases from V and 4 from J, leaving 9 bases between them. CDR3 protein: CAWSLGNYEQYF. In DNA, the CDR3 is TGTGCCTGGAGTCTTGGGAATTACGAGCAGTACTTC.

This clonotype was recorded once. The chain employs TRBV12-3 or TRBV12-4 and TRBJ2-1; 8 bases fit TRBD1. The CDR3 runs to 12 residues. The junction had 8 bases not matched to a gene; V was cut back by 7 bases and J by 12 bases. This chain's CDR3 is CASNGQGAWQFF. CDR3 sequence (DNA): TGTGCCAGCAACGGCCAGGGGGCTTGGCAGTTCTTC.

The chain joins TRBV12-3 or TRBV12-4 to TRBJ1-2; D is unclear. CDR3 size: 13 residues. The V and J ends lost 6 bases and 4 bases respectively, with 12 bases between them. In DNA, the CDR3 is TGTGCCAGCAGCTCAGCCAGATTCTATGGCTACACCTTC. Translation gives CASSSARFYGYTF.

V and J are TRBV11-1 and TRBJ2-5, with 8 positions matching TRBD1. V shed 5 bases and J 3 bases; nucleotides not matched to a gene: 23. The CDR3 is 20 amino acids. In germline, CDR1 is SGHAT, CDR2 FQDESV (reference sequence). CDR3: CASSPLSAQGGYILEETQYF. DNA for the CDR3: TGTGCCAGCAGCCCTCTTTCGGCACAGGGGGGCTATATTTTAGAAGAGACCCAGTACTTC.

The genes are TRBV11-2 and TRBJ2-5, with 10 bases aligning to TRBD2. After removal of 7 bases from V and 5 bases from J, the junction contained 22 bases not matched to a gene. The CDR3 loop spans 19 amino acids. Germline V lookup: CDR1 SGHAT, CDR2 FQNNGV. In nucleotides, the CDR3 is TGTGCCAGCACTAACCCGCGGGCTAGCGGGGGCCCACAAAGGGAGACCCAGTACTTC. Translated: CASTNPRASGGPQRETQYF.

The rearrangement links TRBV12-3 or TRBV12-4 to TRBJ1-2; D is unresolved. V lost 5 bases to trimming and J lost 8 bases, with 18 bases between them. This CDR3 spans 14 amino acids. The CDR3 here is CASSPRTWQEGYTF. The CDR3 DNA reads as TGTGCCAGCAGTCCCCGGACCTGGCAGGAGGGCTACACCTTC.

J is TRBJ1-1 and V is TRBV7-3; no reliable D call. Germline V gene data show CDR1 as SGHTA and CDR2 as FQGTGA. This CDR3 region has 13 residues. The V and J ends lost 5 bases and 5 bases respectively, with 12 bases between them. In DNA, the CDR3 is TGTGCCAGCAGCCCCACCGTTGCTACTGAAGCTTTCTTT. It codes for CASSPTVATEAFF.

The rearrangement joins TRBV7-9 to TRBJ2-1; no reliable D call. V was pared by 5 bases and J by 2 bases, with 19 bases between. The CDR3 has 17 amino acids. Germline CDR1 SEHNR, CDR2 FQNEAQ (reference sequence). The CDR3 sequence: CASSPLIGGRTYNEQFF. The CDR3 DNA is TGTGCCAGCAGCCCCCTTATCGGTGGCCGGACCTACAATGAGCAGTTCTTC.

The chain employs TRBV27 and TRBJ2-7; TRBD1 matches 9 bases. The CDR3 contains 15 residues. The ends lost 6 bases at V and 3 bases at J; junction bases unmatched: 9. The germline V gene encodes CDR1 MNHEY and CDR2 SMNVEV (reference sequence). The CDR3 bases are TGTGCCAGCAGCCAAGGACAGGGGAGAAACTACGAGCAGTACTTC. Its translation: CASSQGQGRNYEQYF.

The chain employs TRBV29-1 and TRBJ2-7, with D uncertain. The length of the CDR3 is 11 residues. Between the trimmed V and J ends, which lost 1 base and 3 bases, there was a span of 4 bases. CDR1 and CDR2 from the germline V gene are SQVTM and ANQGSEA. The CDR3 coding sequence is TGCAGCGTTGAAGCGGACTACGAGCAGTACTTC. It translates to CSVEADYEQYF.

V gene TRBV4-2 combines with J gene TRBJ2-7; 9 bases fit TRBD2. Germline V gene sequence: CDR1 LGHNA, CDR2 YNFKEQ. J was trimmed by 3 bases and V by 2 bases; bases with no gene match: 2. This CDR3 contains 14 residues. The CDR3 DNA reads TGTGCCAGCAGCCAACTAGCGGGAAACTACGAGCAGTACTTC. Amino acids: CASSQLAGNYEQYF.

This sequence joins TRBV29-1 and TRBJ2-7; D is ambiguous. The V gene's germline CDR1 is SQVTM and CDR2 ANQGSEA. Trimming removed 0 bases from V and 0 bases from J, with 21 bases in between. CDR3 length equals 18 residues. The CDR3, as DNA: TGCAGCGTTGAAGATCCCCCCCACGAAACGGGTAGCTCCTACGAGCAGTACTTC. It yields the protein CSVEDPPHETGSSYEQYF.

The chain is built from TRBV12-3 or TRBV12-4 and TRBJ2-6, with D possibly matching TRBD2 (5 bases). CDR3 size: 17 residues. Trimming shortened V by 3 bases and J by 0 bases, and 12 bases separated the two germline ends. The CDR3 here is CASSLVGGNSGANVLTF. CDR3 nucleotides: TGTGCCAGCAGTTTGGTCGGAGGCAACTCTGGGGCCAACGTCCTGACTTTC.

The J gene is TRBJ2-7, the V gene TRBV13, with no clear D. Germline values: CDR1 PRHDT, CDR2 FYEKMQ (reference sequence). V was clipped by 2 bases and J by 0 bases, with 5 bases between them. This CDR3 is built from 13 residues. The CDR3 bases are TGTGCCAGCAGCTTATACAGCTCCTACGAGCAGTACTTC. Its protein product is CASSLYSSYEQYF.

CDR3 nucleotide sequence: TGTGCCAGCAGCTTAGGCCCCCAAAGCCAAGAGACCCAGTACTTC. It is translated as CASSLGPQSQETQYF. The gene calls are TRBV7-9 and TRBJ2-5; D gene uncertain. V was clipped by 1 base and J by 1 base, with 10 bases between them. CDR1 and CDR2 (germline): SEHNR, FQNEAQ (reference sequence). The CDR3 has 15 amino acids.

The rearrangement uses TRBV9 and TRBJ2-7; D remains ambiguous. V was clipped by 4 bases and J by 0 bases, with 8 bases between them. The CDR3 has 13 residues. CDR1 SGDLS and CDR2 YYNGEE come from the germline V gene. In nucleotides, the CDR3 is TGTGCCAGCAGCCCTCCCAGCTCCTACGAGCAGTACTTC. It encodes CASSPPSSYEQYF.

This sequence joins TRBV15 and TRBJ1-1, with D unresolved. The CDR3 has 12 amino acids. Germline V gene lookup returns CDR1 LNHNV and CDR2 YYDKDF (reference sequence). V dropped 6 bases and J dropped 1 base, with 6 bases sitting between them. The CDR3 nucleotides read TGTGCCACCAGGGGAAGGAACACTGAAGCTTTCTTT. Amino acid sequence: CATRGRNTEAFF.

The CDR3 sequence is CASSDLSHPNYGYTF. DNA for the CDR3: TGTGCCAGCAGCGACCTTTCGCACCCGAACTATGGCTACACCTTC. The gene calls are TRBV11-2 and TRBJ1-2, with D unresolved. CDR1 is SGHAT, CDR2 FQNNGV, per germline. The CDR3 loop spans 15 amino acids. V lost 5 bases and J lost 2, with 15 bases in between.

The chain joins TRBV27 to TRBJ2-7, with D unclear. V lost 2 bases and J lost 4, with 9 bases in between. The germline gives CDR1 MNHEY, CDR2 SMNVEV (reference sequence). The CDR3 is 13 residues long. The CDR3 DNA sequence: TGTGCCAGCAGTTTAGTGGGGTCATACGAGCAGTACTTC. Encoded protein: CASSLVGSYEQYF.

V is TRBV30 and J is TRBJ2-3; D is perhaps TRBD2 (7 bases). The ends were cut back, 8 bases at V and 6 bases at J, with 24 bases in the middle. This CDR3 contains 15 residues. CDR1 GTSNPN and CDR2 SVGIG come from the germline V gene (reference sequence). DNA of the CDR3: TGTGCCCACAAGGAAGGCGGGGGCGCCTTCGATACGCAGTATTTT. Its protein is CAHKEGGGAFDTQYF.